Listed below are T cell receptor beta chains from one sample, sequenced in a study of OX40 agonist ivuxolimab in advanced cancers. Sequencing was performed with immunoSEQ multiplex PCR; in TCRdb, only in-frame clones are kept and a portion is missing. The table has under 20,000 clones, around two thirds seen once. Sequencing used CD4+ or CD8+ T cells sorted from blood, obtained in a trial of the OX40 agonist ivuxolimab. These TCRs come from an adult with an advanced solid tumor such as melanoma, head and neck, liver or kidney cancer. The CDR3 runs from the conserved cysteine through the conserved F or W.

>TRBV6-6
CASSYPGNYEQYF
>TRBV19
CASSITGAWGQFF
>TRBV7-8
CASSFLLAGARNEQFF
>TRBV2
CASSPSTRSYNEQFF
>TRBV5-4
CASSLEGLADYEQYF
>TRBV10-3
CAISAPGDSPLHF
>TRBV7-9
CASSLGSGRRNEQFF
>TRBV28
CASSFHGRPPSTEAFF
>TRBV7-8
CASSSQGAYETQYF
>TRBV5-8
CASSHTRFSYNEQFF
>TRBV6-4
CASSDSGASSYNSPLHF
>TRBV6-6
CASRSNTGELFF
>TRBV6-5
CAIGLYEQYF
>TRBV4-1
CASSQDRNTDTQYF
>TRBV6-5
CASRGESDNEQFF
>TRBV7-9
CASSTGQGWAQYF
>TRBV19
CASWDSLSNQPQHF
>TRBV27
CASSLGWAREKLFF
>TRBV6-5
CASSYTGTEAFF
>TRBV4-1
CASSQEGSAAFF
>TRBV13
CASSEIPSGSYEQYF
>TRBV27
CASSFLQGEETQYF
>TRBV28
CASSPSGGAEAFF
>TRBV5-1
CASSLGPGQGRFQPQHF
>TRBV5-4
CASSLGDSAYEQYF
>TRBV7-2
CASSQGLVLDRGYGYTF
>TRBV19
CASSISGSSYEQYF
>TRBV28
CASSFGGEGGYTF
>TRBV9
CASSPGLGDYEQYF
>TRBV4-1
CASSQDLTGDEQFF
>TRBV6-6
CASSYNGNYGYTF
>TRBV7-9
CASSLAYRVGNEQFF
>TRBV15
CATSADSGADTEAFF
>TRBV27
CASSAAGVGEQYF
>TRBV9
CASSVGGGDYEQYF
>TRBV28
CASTYPGTPYNEQFF
>TRBV28
CASSFVGDGYYEQYF
>TRBV28
CASSSIPSGRAFSYNEQFF
>TRBV4-1
CASSLLAGVVTYNEQFF
>TRBV11-2
CASSLDTGWGYTF
>TRBV6-6
CASAGLDYEQYF
>TRBV27
CASSTTTRGYGYTF